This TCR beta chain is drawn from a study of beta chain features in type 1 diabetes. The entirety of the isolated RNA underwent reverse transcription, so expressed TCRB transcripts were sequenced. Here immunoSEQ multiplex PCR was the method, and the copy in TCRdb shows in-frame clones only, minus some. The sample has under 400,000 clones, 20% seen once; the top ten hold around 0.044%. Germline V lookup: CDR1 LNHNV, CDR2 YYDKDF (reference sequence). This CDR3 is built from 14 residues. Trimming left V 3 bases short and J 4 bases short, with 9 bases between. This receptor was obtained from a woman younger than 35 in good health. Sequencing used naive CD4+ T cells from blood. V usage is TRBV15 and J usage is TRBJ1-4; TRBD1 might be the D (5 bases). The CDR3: CATSRDTINEKLFF. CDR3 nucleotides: TGTGCCACCAGCAGGGACACTATTAATGAAAAACTGTTTTTT.